These T cell receptor beta chains were read from a single sample in a study of neurological immune-mediated disorders. TCRdb itself ran the 5' RACE reads through MiXCR, one entry per CDR3 protein. The sample lists tens of thousands of distinct CDR3 sequences, around 25% seen once, with around 25% in the top ten. The specimen sequenced was PBMCs. The source of these receptors is a woman between 65 and 79 years old in good health. Each CDR3 is given with its conserved first and last residue. A D gene is named only where the DNA matches it firmly. A row's size may be missing; if present it is once, few, many or a size class.

TRBJ2-3 many NA TRBV7-2 CASSFAGASADTQYF TGTGCCAGCAGCTTTGCGGGGGCGTCGGCAGATACGCAGTATTTT
TRBJ2-5 NA NA TRBV27 CASSFNGRAETQYF TGTGCCAGCAGTTTTAATGGCAGGGCTGAGACCCAGTACTTC
TRBJ2-3 few TRBD2 TRBV5-4 CASTLGTSGGADTQYF TGTGCCAGCACCCTCGGGACTAGCGGAGGGGCAGATACGCAGTATTTT
TRBJ2-3 many NA TRBV20-1 CSARRAPTSTDTQYF TGCAGTGCTAGAAGAGCGCCAACTAGCACAGATACGCAGTATTTT
TRBJ2-1 NA TRBD2 TRBV29-1 CSGGTSGFVEQFF TGCAGCGGGGGGACTAGTGGATTTGTTGAGCAGTTCTTC
TRBJ2-1 medium-sized NA TRBV25-1 CASSDHGRVVEQFF TGTGCCAGCAGTGATCATGGGCGGGTCGTTGAGCAGTTCTTC
TRBJ1-5 NA TRBD1 TRBV7-2 CASSPAGQGFEPQHF TGTGCCAGCAGCCCGGCCGGACAGGGGTTTGAACCCCAGCATTTT
TRBJ1-5 few NA TRBV28 CASSPLLTRDQPQHF TGTGCCAGCAGTCCCCTCCTCACAAGGGATCAGCCCCAGCATTTT
TRBJ2-1 many TRBD2 TRBV9 CASSVAGGSYNEQFF TGTGCCAGCAGCGTAGCGGGGGGCTCCTACAATGAGCAGTTCTTC
TRBJ1-1 NA TRBD1 TRBV7-2 CASSRGGAGNTEAFF TGTGCCAGCAGTAGAGGGGGCGCGGGGAACACTGAAGCTTTCTTT
TRBJ2-5 many NA TRBV5-1 CASSFTGAGFQETQYF TGCGCCAGCAGCTTTACCGGTGCGGGTTTCCAAGAGACCCAGTACTTC
TRBJ1-1 NA NA TRBV9 CASSPETRIGRRTEAFF TGTGCCAGCAGCCCCGAGACCCGGATTGGGAGGAGAACTGAAGCTTTCTTT
TRBJ1-2 few NA TRBV7-9 CASSLEGGLDGYTF TGTGCCAGCAGCTTAGAAGGGGGGCTGGATGGCTACACCTTC
TRBJ2-5 few NA TRBV5-1 CASSPAGTQETQYF TGCGCCAGCAGCCCCGCCGGGACTCAAGAGACCCAGTACTTC
TRBJ2-1 many NA TRBV5-1 CASSPSNENEQFF TGCGCCAGCAGCCCCTCGAACGAGAATGAGCAGTTCTTC
TRBJ2-7 many NA TRBV7-8 CASSLVRPGLYEQYF TGTGCCAGCAGCTTAGTTCGTCCAGGGCTCTACGAGCAGTACTTC
TRBJ2-3 many NA TRBV20-1 CSARPGDTQYF TGCAGTGCGAGGCCGGGGGATACGCAGTATTTT
TRBJ2-5 many TRBD2 TRBV12-3/TRBV12-4 CASSRTSPTRTQYF TGTGCCAGCAGCAGGACTAGCCCCACCCGGACCCAGTACTTC
TRBJ2-5 many NA TRBV20-1 CSASPGVSWQETQYF TGCAGTGCTAGCCCTGGGGTGAGCTGGCAAGAGACCCAGTACTTC
TRBJ2-7 once TRBD1 TRBV28 CASSSDRGGNEQYF TGTGCCAGCAGTTCGGACAGGGGAGGAAACGAGCAGTACTTC
TRBJ1-2 many TRBD1 TRBV5-1 CASSPGTGLFYGYTF TGCGCCAGCAGCCCCGGGACAGGGCTTTTCTATGGCTACACCTTC
TRBJ2-7 many NA TRBV7-2 CASSLGGRGYEQYF TGTGCCAGCAGCTTGGGGGGACGTGGGTACGAGCAGTACTTC
TRBJ2-5 NA TRBD1 TRBV5-1 CASSRTGDSETQYF TGCGCCAGCAGCCGGACAGGGGATTCGGAGACCCAGTACTTC
TRBJ2-1 few TRBD2 TRBV29-1 CSVVGGRAVDEQFF TGCAGCGTTGTTGGCGGGAGGGCCGTGGATGAGCAGTTCTTC
TRBJ2-6 many NA TRBV29-1 CSVGGVSGANVLTF TGCAGCGTTGGGGGCGTCTCTGGGGCCAACGTCCTGACTTTC
TRBJ1-4 many TRBD1 TRBV5-1 CASSLGQIGATNEKLFF TGCGCCAGCAGCCTGGGACAGATAGGGGCAACTAATGAAAAACTGTTTTTT
TRBJ2-2 few NA TRBV5-1 CASSRLPPGLDTGELFF TGCGCCAGCAGCCGTCTGCCTCCGGGACTTGACACCGGGGAGCTGTTTTTT
TRBJ1-3 many TRBD1 TRBV20-1 CSVEDREGSGNTIYF TGCAGTGTTGAGGACAGGGAGGGCTCTGGAAACACCATATATTTT
TRBJ1-1 many TRBD1 TRBV5-1 CASSGQGRDTEAFF TGCGCCAGCAGCGGACAGGGAAGGGACACTGAAGCTTTCTTT
TRBJ1-1 NA NA TRBV20-1 CSAQRGGMTEAFF TGCAGTGCTCAAAGGGGTGGGATGACTGAAGCTTTCTTT
TRBJ1-5 many NA TRBV5-1 CASSLVYGDQPQHF TGCGCCAGCAGCTTGGTTTACGGGGATCAGCCCCAGCATTTT
TRBJ2-5 many NA TRBV20-1 CSARLDQETQYF TGCAGTGCTAGACTAGATCAAGAGACCCAGTACTTC
TRBJ2-1 many TRBD2 TRBV7-2 CASSLVGTSGRNEQFF TGTGCCAGCAGCTTAGTTGGGACTAGCGGGAGAAATGAGCAGTTCTTC
TRBJ2-3 many NA TRBV9 CASSANPERDTQYF TGTGCCAGCAGCGCTAACCCCGAGCGAGATACGCAGTATTTT
TRBJ2-2 many NA TRBV20-1 CSAREGGPMAGELFF TGCAGTGCTAGGGAAGGAGGGCCGATGGCCGGGGAGCTGTTTTTT
TRBJ2-2 NA NA TRBV11-3 CASSVGWTGELFF TGTGCCAGCAGCGTTGGTTGGACCGGGGAGCTGTTTTTT
TRBJ2-1 many NA TRBV5-1 CASRTQEVYNEQFF TGCGCCAGCAGAACACAGGAGGTTTACAATGAGCAGTTCTTC
TRBJ2-1 NA TRBD1 TRBV7-7 CASSVGQASYNEQFF TGTGCCAGCAGCGTCGGACAGGCCTCCTACAATGAGCAGTTCTTC
TRBJ1-5 many NA TRBV3-1 CASSRDPRNQPQHF TGTGCCAGCAGCCGAGACCCTAGAAATCAGCCCCAGCATTTT
TRBJ2-7 NA NA TRBV5-5 CASKVVQDYEQYF TGTGCCAGCAAGGTCGTACAGGACTACGAGCAGTACTTC
TRBJ1-5 many NA TRBV5-5 CASSLGRNPTGPQHF TGTGCCAGCAGCTTGGGCCGCAACCCAACGGGGCCCCAGCATTTT
TRBJ2-7 many TRBD2 TRBV7-2 CASSLAPTSGTEQYF TGTGCCAGCAGCTTAGCCCCAACTAGCGGGACCGAGCAGTACTTC
TRBJ2-7 NA TRBD1 TRBV7-9 CASSLELTAGTGLTEQYF TGTGCCAGCAGCTTAGAATTGACCGCCGGGACAGGGCTTACCGAGCAGTACTTC
TRBJ1-2 NA TRBD1 TRBV20-1 CSASPGQGADYGYTF TGCAGTGCTTCCCCGGGACAGGGGGCGGACTATGGCTACACCTTC
TRBJ2-3 NA TRBD2 TRBV7-2 CASSSKTSGVTQYF TGTGCCAGCAGCTCGAAGACTAGCGGGGTTACGCAGTATTTT
TRBJ1-2 many NA TRBV7-2 CASSPPGGRYGYTF TGTGCCAGCAGCCCGCCTGGGGGCCGCTATGGCTACACCTTC
TRBJ1-2 NA NA TRBV4-3 CASSQDMGARRGYTF TGCGCCAGCAGCCAAGATATGGGCGCACGGCGTGGCTACACCTTC
TRBJ2-3 NA TRBD2 TRBV27 CASFSFGLADSTDTQYF TGTGCCAGCTTTTCATTCGGACTAGCGGATAGCACAGATACGCAGTATTTT
TRBJ2-3 many NA TRBV9 CASSVVGGGDTQYF TGTGCCAGCAGCGTAGTAGGTGGTGGAGATACGCAGTATTTT
TRBJ2-2 NA TRBD2 TRBV5-6 CASSWTVDGTSGNTGELFF TGTGCCAGCAGCTGGACAGTAGATGGGACTAGCGGTAACACCGGGGAGCTGTTTTTT
TRBJ2-5 NA TRBD2 TRBV7-2 CASSLDAGVETQYF TGTGCCAGCAGCTTAGACGCGGGAGTAGAGACCCAGTACTTC
TRBJ1-2 many TRBD1 TRBV9 CASSPGYRGLLGYTF TGTGCCAGCAGCCCCGGGTACAGGGGTCTTCTTGGCTACACCTTC
TRBJ2-2 NA NA TRBV5-1 CASSSTRNTGELFF TGCGCCAGCAGCTCGACACGGAACACCGGGGAGCTGTTTTTT
TRBJ2-5 many NA TRBV4-3 CASSHAPQETQYF TGCGCCAGCAGCCACGCACCCCAAGAGACCCAGTACTTC
TRBJ2-3 few NA TRBV4-2 CASSYTGKDTQYF TGTGCCAGCAGCTACACAGGGAAGGATACGCAGTATTTT